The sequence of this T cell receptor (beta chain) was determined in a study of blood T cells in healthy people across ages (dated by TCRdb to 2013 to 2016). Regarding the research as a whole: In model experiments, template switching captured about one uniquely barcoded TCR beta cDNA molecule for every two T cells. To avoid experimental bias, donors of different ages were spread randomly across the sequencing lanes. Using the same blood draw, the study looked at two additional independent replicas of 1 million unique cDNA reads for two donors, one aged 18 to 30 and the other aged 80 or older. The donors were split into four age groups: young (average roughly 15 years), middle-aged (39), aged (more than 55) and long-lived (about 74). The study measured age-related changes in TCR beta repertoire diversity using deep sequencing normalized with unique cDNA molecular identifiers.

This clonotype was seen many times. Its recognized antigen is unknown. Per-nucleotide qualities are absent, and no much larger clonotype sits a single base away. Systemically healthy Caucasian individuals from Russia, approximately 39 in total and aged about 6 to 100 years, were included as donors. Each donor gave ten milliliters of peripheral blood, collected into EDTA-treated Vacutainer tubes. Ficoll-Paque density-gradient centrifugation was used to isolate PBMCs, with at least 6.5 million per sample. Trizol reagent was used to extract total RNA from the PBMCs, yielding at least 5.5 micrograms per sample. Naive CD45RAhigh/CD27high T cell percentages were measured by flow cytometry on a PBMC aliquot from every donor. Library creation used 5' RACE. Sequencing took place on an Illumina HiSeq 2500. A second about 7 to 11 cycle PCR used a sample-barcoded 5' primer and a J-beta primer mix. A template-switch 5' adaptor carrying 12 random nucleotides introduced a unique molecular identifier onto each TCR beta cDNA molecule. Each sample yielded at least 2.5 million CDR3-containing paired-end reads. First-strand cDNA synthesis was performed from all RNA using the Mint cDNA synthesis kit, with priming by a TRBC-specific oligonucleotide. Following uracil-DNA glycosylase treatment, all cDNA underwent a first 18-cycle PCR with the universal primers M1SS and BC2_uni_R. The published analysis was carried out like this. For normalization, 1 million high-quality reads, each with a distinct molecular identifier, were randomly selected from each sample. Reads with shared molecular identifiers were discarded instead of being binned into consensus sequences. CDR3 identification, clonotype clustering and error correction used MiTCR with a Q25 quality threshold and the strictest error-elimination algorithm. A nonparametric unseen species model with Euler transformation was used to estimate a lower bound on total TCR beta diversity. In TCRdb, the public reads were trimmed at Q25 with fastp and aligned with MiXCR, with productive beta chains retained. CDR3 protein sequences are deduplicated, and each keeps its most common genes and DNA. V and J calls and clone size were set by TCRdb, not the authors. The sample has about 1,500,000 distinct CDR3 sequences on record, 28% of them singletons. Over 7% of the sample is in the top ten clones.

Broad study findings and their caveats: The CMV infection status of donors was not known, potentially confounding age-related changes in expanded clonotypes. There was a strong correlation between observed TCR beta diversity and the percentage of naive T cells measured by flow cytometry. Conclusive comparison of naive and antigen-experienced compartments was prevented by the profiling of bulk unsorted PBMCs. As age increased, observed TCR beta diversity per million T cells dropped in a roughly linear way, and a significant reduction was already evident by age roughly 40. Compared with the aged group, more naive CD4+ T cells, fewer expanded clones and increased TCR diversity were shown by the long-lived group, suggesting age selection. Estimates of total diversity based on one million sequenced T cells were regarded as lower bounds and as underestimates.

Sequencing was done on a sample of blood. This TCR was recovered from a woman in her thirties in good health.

The encoded CDR3 is CSVGGDQPQHF. The DNA is TGCAGCGTTGGGGGAGATCAGCCCCAGCATTTT. The sequence is built from TRBV29-1 and TRBJ1-5; the D gene cannot be named for sure. V loses 4 bases of germline sequence and J loses 5 bases, and the interval between the two ends is 6 bases. The germline V gene encodes CDR1 SQVTM and CDR2 ANQGSEA. Measured from the cysteine to the phenylalanine, the CDR3 is 11 residues long. Only the CDR3 portion is preserved as DNA: 33 bases, with reading frame beginning at the first base.